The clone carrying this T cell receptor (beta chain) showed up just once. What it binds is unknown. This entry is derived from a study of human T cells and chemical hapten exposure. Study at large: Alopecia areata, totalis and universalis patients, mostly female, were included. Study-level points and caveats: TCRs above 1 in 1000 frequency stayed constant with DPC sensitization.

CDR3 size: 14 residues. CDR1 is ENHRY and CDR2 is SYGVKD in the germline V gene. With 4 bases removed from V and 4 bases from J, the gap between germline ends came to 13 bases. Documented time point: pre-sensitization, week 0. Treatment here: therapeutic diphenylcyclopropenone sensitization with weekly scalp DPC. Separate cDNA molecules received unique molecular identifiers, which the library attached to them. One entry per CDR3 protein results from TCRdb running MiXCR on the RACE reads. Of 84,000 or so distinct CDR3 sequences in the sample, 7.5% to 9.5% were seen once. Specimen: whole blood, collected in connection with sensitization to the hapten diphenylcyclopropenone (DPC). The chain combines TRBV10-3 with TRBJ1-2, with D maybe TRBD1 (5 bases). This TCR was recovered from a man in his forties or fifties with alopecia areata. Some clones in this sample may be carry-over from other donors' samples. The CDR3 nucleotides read TGTGCCATCAGTGCGGGACGCCCTCTCTATGGCTACACCTTC. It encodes CAISAGRPLYGYTF.